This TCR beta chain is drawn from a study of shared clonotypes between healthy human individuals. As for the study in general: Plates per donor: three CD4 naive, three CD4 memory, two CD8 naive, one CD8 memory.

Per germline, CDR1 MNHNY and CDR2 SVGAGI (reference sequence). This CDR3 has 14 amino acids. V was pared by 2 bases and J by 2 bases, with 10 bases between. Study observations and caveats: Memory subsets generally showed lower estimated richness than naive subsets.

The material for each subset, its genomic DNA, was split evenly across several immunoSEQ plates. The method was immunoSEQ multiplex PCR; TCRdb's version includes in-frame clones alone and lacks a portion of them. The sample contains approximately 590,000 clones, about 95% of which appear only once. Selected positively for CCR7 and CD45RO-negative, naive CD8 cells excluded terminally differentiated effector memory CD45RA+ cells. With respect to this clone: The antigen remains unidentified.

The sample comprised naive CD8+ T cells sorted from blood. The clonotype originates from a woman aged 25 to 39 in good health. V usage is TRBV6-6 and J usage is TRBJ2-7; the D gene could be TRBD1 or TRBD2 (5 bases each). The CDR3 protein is CASSYLSGPYEQYF. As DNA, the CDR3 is TGTGCCAGCAGTTACCTCTCGGGACCCTACGAGCAGTACTTC.